This T cell receptor (beta chain) was sequenced for a study of PD-1 blockade in classical Hodgkin lymphoma. The study's findings and limits: CD8+ TCR diversity did not rise significantly by C4D1, unlike CD4+. Nivolumab starters within 1 year of ASCT were excluded. In newly diagnosed patients, baseline TCR diversity was reportedly below that of healthy donors.

The method was immunoSEQ multiplex PCR; TCRdb's version includes in-frame clones alone and lacks a portion of them. In the table there are around 30,000 clones, under 75% of which are singletons. Brentuximab vedotin exposure varied among the patients, all of whom had relapsed after autologous stem cell transplantation. Turning to this clone: Its target is not known.

V was shortened by 3 bases and J by 5 bases, with 20 bases between the two germline ends. The germline CDR1 and CDR2 sequences are SNHLY and FYNNEI. This CDR3 region has 17 residues. The receptor was derived from a human donor with classical Hodgkin lymphoma. The rearrangement uses TRBV2 and TRBJ2-1; a possible D gene is TRBD2 (5 bases). The starting material was peripheral blood mononuclear cells (PBMCs), obtained before the second cycle of nivolumab. The CDR3 sequence is CASSENGKGLWDNEQFF. CDR3 sequence (DNA): TGTGCCAGCAGTGAGAACGGGAAGGGTTTGTGGGACAATGAGCAGTTCTTC.